A selection of T cell receptor beta chains follows, all from one sample in a study of cytomegalovirus exposure and HLA in healthy donors. Profiled with immunoSEQ multiplex PCR; TCRdb holds only in-frame clones, not every one. Here the sample table reports 53,000 or so clones. Sequencing was performed on PBMCs. Every receptor here comes from a man aged 18 to 29 in good health and CMV-seropositive. Each CDR3 is given with its conserved first and last residue. A D gene is named only where the DNA matches it firmly.

cdr3_aa: CAISDGQKTDTQYF
cdr3_nt: TGTGCCATCAGTGATGGGCAGAAGACAGATACGCAGTATTTT
v_call: TRBV10-3
j_call: TRBJ2-3
d_call: NA

cdr3_aa: CASSLASFGLTEAFF
cdr3_nt: TGTGCCAGCAGCTTAGCATCCTTCGGGTTGACTGAAGCTTTCTTT
v_call: TRBV13
j_call: TRBJ1-1
d_call: NA

cdr3_aa: CASSLSLDSRPYEQYF
cdr3_nt: TGTGCCAGCAGTTTATCTCTGGACAGCCGGCCCTACGAGCAGTACTTC
v_call: TRBV27
j_call: TRBJ2-7
d_call: NA

cdr3_aa: CASQKEFQGNQPQHF
cdr3_nt: TGCGCCAGCCAAAAAGAATTCCAGGGGAATCAGCCCCAGCATTTT
v_call: TRBV4-1
j_call: TRBJ1-5
d_call: NA

cdr3_aa: CASSTGSGSNQPQHF
cdr3_nt: TGTGCCAGCAGTACAGGGTCTGGGAGCAATCAGCCCCAGCATTTT
v_call: TRBV2
j_call: TRBJ1-5
d_call: NA

cdr3_aa: CASSRGTANTGELFF
cdr3_nt: TGTGCCAGCAGCCGAGGGACAGCGAACACCGGGGAGCTGTTTTTT
v_call: TRBV6-5
j_call: TRBJ2-2
d_call: TRBD1

cdr3_aa: CASSQGRETQYF
cdr3_nt: TGTGCCAGCAGCCAAGGGAGAGAGACCCAGTACTTC
v_call: TRBV27
j_call: TRBJ2-5
d_call: NA

cdr3_aa: CSARAYNEQFF
cdr3_nt: TGCAGTGCTAGGGCATACAATGAGCAGTTCTTC
v_call: TRBV20-1
j_call: TRBJ2-1
d_call: NA

cdr3_aa: CASRDSGLAVLGTQYF
cdr3_nt: TGCGCCAGCAGAGACTCGGGACTAGCGGTTCTTGGGACCCAGTACTTC
v_call: TRBV10-2
j_call: TRBJ2-5
d_call: TRBD2

cdr3_aa: CASSSSGEETQYF
cdr3_nt: TGCGCCAGCAGCTCCTCAGGGGAAGAGACCCAGTACTTC
v_call: TRBV5-1
j_call: TRBJ2-5
d_call: NA

cdr3_aa: CASSETGSPNQPQHF
cdr3_nt: TGTGCCAGCAGTGAAACAGGGTCCCCCAATCAGCCCCAGCATTTT
v_call: TRBV25-1
j_call: TRBJ1-5
d_call: NA

cdr3_aa: CASSEAPPGRRSRLQHF
cdr3_nt: TGTGCCAGCAGTGAAGCCCCCCCGGGGAGGCGCAGTCGGCTCCAGCATTTT
v_call: TRBV6-1
j_call: TRBJ1-5
d_call: NA

cdr3_aa: CASSIAGGNEQFF
cdr3_nt: TGCGCCAGCAGCATAGCGGGGGGCAATGAGCAGTTCTTC
v_call: TRBV10-1
j_call: TRBJ2-1
d_call: TRBD2

cdr3_aa: CASSTRQGGHNEQFF
cdr3_nt: TGTGCCAGTAGTACCAGACAGGGGGGCCACAATGAGCAGTTCTTC
v_call: TRBV19
j_call: TRBJ2-1
d_call: TRBD1

cdr3_aa: CASSHRPLGADTQYF
cdr3_nt: TGTGCCAGCAGCCATCGGCCCCTAGGTGCAGATACGCAGTATTTT
v_call: TRBV7-9
j_call: TRBJ2-3
d_call: NA

cdr3_aa: CASKAGQANTEAFF
cdr3_nt: TGTGCCAGCAAAGCAGGACAGGCTAACACTGAAGCTTTCTTT
v_call: TRBV27
j_call: TRBJ1-1
d_call: TRBD1

cdr3_aa: CATHDRANEKLFF
cdr3_nt: TGTGCCACCCATGACAGGGCTAATGAAAAACTGTTTTTT
v_call: TRBV28
j_call: TRBJ1-4
d_call: TRBD1

cdr3_aa: CSVLQGEEQYF
cdr3_nt: TGCAGCGTTTTACAGGGAGAGGAGCAGTACTTC
v_call: TRBV29-1
j_call: TRBJ2-7
d_call: NA

cdr3_aa: CVSSDSRSSTDTQYF
cdr3_nt: TGCGTCAGCAGTGATTCGCGGAGTAGCACAGATACGCAGTATTTT
v_call: TRBV10-1
j_call: TRBJ2-3
d_call: NA

cdr3_aa: CASTDYYEQYF
cdr3_nt: TGCGCCAGCACGGACTACTACGAGCAGTACTTC
v_call: TRBV5-1
j_call: TRBJ2-7
d_call: NA

cdr3_aa: CASSLGPGQGDTGELFF
cdr3_nt: TGTGCCAGCAGCTTGGGTCCGGGACAGGGGGACACCGGGGAGCTGTTTTTT
v_call: TRBV5-4
j_call: TRBJ2-2
d_call: TRBD1

cdr3_aa: CASSDAGNTEAFF
cdr3_nt: TGTGCCAGCAGTGACGCAGGCAACACTGAAGCTTTCTTT
v_call: TRBV6-1
j_call: TRBJ1-1
d_call: NA

cdr3_aa: CASSLAGVYTGELFF
cdr3_nt: TGTGCCAGCAGCCTAGCGGGAGTGTACACCGGGGAGCTGTTTTTT
v_call: TRBV7-2
j_call: TRBJ2-2
d_call: TRBD2

cdr3_aa: CASSQGSFSGEQFF
cdr3_nt: TGTGCCAGCAGCCAAGGCAGTTTCTCGGGGGAGCAGTTCTTC
v_call: TRBV14
j_call: TRBJ2-1
d_call: NA

cdr3_aa: CASSYSSGTENTEAFF
cdr3_nt: TGTGCCAGCAGTTACTCATCCGGGACAGAGAACACTGAAGCTTTCTTT
v_call: TRBV6-5
j_call: TRBJ1-1
d_call: TRBD1

cdr3_aa: CASSDGRPSTDTQYF
cdr3_nt: TGCGCCAGCAGTGACGGGAGGCCTAGCACAGATACGCAGTATTTT
v_call: TRBV4-1
j_call: TRBJ2-3
d_call: TRBD2

cdr3_aa: CASSYWAAGEIYYGYTF
cdr3_nt: TGTGCCAGCAGCTATTGGGCCGCGGGAGAGATTTACTATGGCTACACCTTC
v_call: TRBV7-8
j_call: TRBJ1-2
d_call: NA

cdr3_aa: CASSLAATGFAGELFF
cdr3_nt: TGCGCCAGCAGCTTGGCCGCGACAGGGTTCGCCGGGGAGCTGTTTTTT
v_call: TRBV5-1
j_call: TRBJ2-2
d_call: TRBD1

cdr3_aa: CASSEGIQPQHF
cdr3_nt: TGTGCCAGCAGTGAAGGTATCCAGCCCCAGCATTTT
v_call: TRBV6-1
j_call: TRBJ1-5
d_call: NA

cdr3_aa: CASSLGLAGEAPYEQYF
cdr3_nt: TGTGCCAGCAGCTTGGGGTTAGCGGGAGAGGCACCCTACGAGCAGTACTTC
v_call: TRBV5-6
j_call: TRBJ2-7
d_call: TRBD2

cdr3_aa: CASSVGGDPGNTIYF
cdr3_nt: TGTGCCAGCAGCGTCGGGGGGGACCCTGGAAACACCATATATTTT
v_call: TRBV9
j_call: TRBJ1-3
d_call: NA

cdr3_aa: CASSRGDTSRYGYTF
cdr3_nt: TGTGCCAGCAGCAGGGGAGACACTTCGCGCTATGGCTACACCTTC
v_call: TRBV28
j_call: TRBJ1-2
d_call: NA

cdr3_aa: CASRGSGNTGELFF
cdr3_nt: TGTGCCAGCCGAGGTAGCGGAAACACCGGGGAGCTGTTTTTT
v_call: TRBV6-1
j_call: TRBJ2-2
d_call: NA

cdr3_aa: CASSPLPGDEKLFF
cdr3_nt: TGTGCCAGCAGCCCCTTGCCAGGGGATGAAAAACTGTTTTTT
v_call: TRBV11-2
j_call: TRBJ1-4
d_call: NA

cdr3_aa: CASSQDGGGAYSEQYF
cdr3_nt: TGCGCCAGCAGCCAAGATGGGGGGGGCGCGTATTCCGAGCAGTACTTC
v_call: TRBV4-1
j_call: TRBJ2-7
d_call: NA

cdr3_aa: CASSFPESHTF
cdr3_nt: TGTGCCAGCAGCTTCCCTGAGTCGCACACCTTC
v_call: TRBV11-2
j_call: TRBJ1-2
d_call: NA

cdr3_aa: CASSPGQGTGYTF
cdr3_nt: TGTGCCAGCAGCCCGGGACAGGGAACAGGCTACACCTTC
v_call: TRBV7-3
j_call: TRBJ1-2
d_call: TRBD1

cdr3_aa: CASSFQSYEQYF
cdr3_nt: TGTGCCAGCAGCTTTCAGTCCTACGAGCAGTACTTC
v_call: TRBV13
j_call: TRBJ2-7
d_call: NA

cdr3_aa: CATGQGTYEQYF
cdr3_nt: TGTGCCACCGGACAGGGGACCTACGAGCAGTACTTC
v_call: TRBV6-5
j_call: TRBJ2-7
d_call: TRBD1

cdr3_aa: CAISGLNSNTEAFF
cdr3_nt: TGTGCCATCAGTGGTCTGAACTCGAACACTGAAGCTTTCTTT
v_call: TRBV10-3
j_call: TRBJ1-1
d_call: NA

cdr3_aa: CASSVSQGVGTEAFF
cdr3_nt: TGTGCCAGCAGCGTATCACAGGGTGTGGGAACTGAAGCTTTCTTT
v_call: TRBV9
j_call: TRBJ1-1
d_call: NA

cdr3_aa: CASSPASSYNEQFF
cdr3_nt: TGCGCCAGCAGCCCAGCTAGCTCCTACAATGAGCAGTTCTTC
v_call: TRBV4-1
j_call: TRBJ2-1
d_call: NA